These 10 T cell receptor beta chains came from one sample sequenced in a study of blood T cell repertoires in COVID-19. Generated by immunoSEQ multiplex PCR, the TCRdb table keeps only in-frame clones and is missing some. This repertoire shows fewer than 400,000 clones, more than 70% found once; its top ten account for almost 3%. The specimen was peripheral blood. The source of these receptors is a man younger than 40 with active or convalescent COVID-19.

The CDR3 nucleotides are TGTGCCAGCAGTTCCCAGGTTGGGGCCGCCTTTGAGCAGTTCTTC. Encoded protein: CASSSQVGAAFEQFF. This rearrangement joins TRBV7-9 to TRBJ2-1, with D perhaps TRBD1 (5 bases). Trimming removed 6 bases at V and 9 bases at J, with 21 bases between. Germline assignment: CDR1 SEHNR and CDR2 FQNEAQ (reference sequence). There are 15 residues in the CDR3.

As to this clone: One end of the junction varies from germline; a read error may be responsible. This chain links TRBV7-3 with TRBJ2-3, with D maybe TRBD2 (6 bases). The length of the CDR3 is 12 residues. The germline V gene encodes CDR1 SGHTA and CDR2 FQGTGA. The CDR3 bases are TGTGCCAGCAGCTTAGGGACTCCGAATCTAAATTTT. As protein: CASSLGTPNLNF.

CDR3 DNA: TGTGCCAGCAGCGGACCCGGGACAGCGGGTTATGGCTACACCTTC. This translates into CASSGPGTAGYGYTF. The chain combines TRBV9 with TRBJ1-2; 7 nucleotides align to TRBD1. Looked up from germline, CDR1 is SGDLS and CDR2 is YYNGEE. V was clipped by 3 bases and J by 5 bases; unmatched bases: 10. This CDR3 comprises 15 residues.

The CDR3 DNA follows: TGTGCCAGCTCACGGGGCAGCCAGCCAGACACCGGGGAGCTGTTTTTT. This codes for CASSRGSQPDTGELFF. The genes are TRBV18 and TRBJ2-2; D may be TRBD1 (5 bases). This CDR3 comprises 16 residues. The V gene lost 4 bases and the J gene lost 3 bases, with 15 bases spanning the gap. CDR1 KGHSH and CDR2 LQKENI come from the germline V gene.

This clone was detected only a few times. The J gene is TRBJ1-3, the V gene TRBV29-1; no definite D call. The CDR3 runs to 13 residues. Trimming left V 6 bases short and J 0 bases short, with 9 bases between. Germline V gene data show CDR1 as SQVTM and CDR2 as ANQGSEA. CDR3 residues: CSVQTSSGNTIYF. CDR3 sequence (DNA): TGCAGCGTACAGACCAGCTCTGGAAACACCATATATTTT. Full variable domain (outside the CDR3, taken from reference TRBV29-1 and TRBJ1-3): SAVISQKPSRDICQRGTSLTIQCQVDSQVTMMFWYRQQPGQSLTLIATANQGSEATYESGFVIDKFPISRPNLTFSTLTVSNMSPEDSSIYLCSVQTSSGNTIYFGEGSWLTVV.

The chain links TRBV5-1 to TRBJ2-2; D remains unclear. Between the trimmed V and J ends, which lost 0 bases and 0 bases, there was a span of 6 bases. The CDR3 sequence is 15 residues long. Germline V gene data show CDR1 as SGHRS and CDR2 as YFSETQ. The CDR3 reads CASSLAKPNTGELFF. In DNA, the CDR3 is TGCGCCAGCAGCTTGGCCAAGCCGAACACCGGGGAGCTGTTTTTT.

This clone was seen only once. The rearrangement uses TRBV6-5 and TRBJ1-2; unclear D gene. CDR1 MNHEY and CDR2 SVGAGI come from the germline V gene. This CDR3 is 14 amino acids long. With 1 base removed from V and 0 bases from J, the gap between germline ends came to 6 bases. The CDR3 DNA is TGTGCCAGCAGTTACTGGGCCTCTAACTATGGCTACACCTTC. It codes for CASSYWASNYGYTF.

This clone was recorded once. This rearrangement joins TRBV27 to TRBJ2-1; D not certain. The germline V gene encodes CDR1 MNHEY and CDR2 SMNVEV (reference sequence). This CDR3 has 16 amino acids. V was pared by 1 base and J by 2 bases, with 12 bases between. CDR3 sequence: CASSLFFSRTYNEQFF. In DNA, the CDR3 is TGTGCCAGCAGTTTATTCTTCAGCAGGACCTACAATGAGCAGTTCTTC.

The V gene is TRBV6-5, the J gene TRBJ2-1; 10 bases align to TRBD2. J was trimmed by 1 base and V by 7 bases; bases with no gene match: 4. The CDR3 has 15 amino acids. In germline, CDR1 is MNHEY, CDR2 SVGAGI. Here the CDR3 DNA reads TGTGCCAGCAAAGCGGGAGGGTGGTCCTACAATGAGCAGTTCTTC. Protein sequence: CASKAGGWSYNEQFF.

Worth noting for this clone: In the same sample, other DNA sequences code for this CDR3. CDR3 sequence (DNA): TGTGCCAGCAGTTTAGGGAGGGGCTACGAGCAGTACTTC. It specifies CASSLGRGYEQYF. The V gene is TRBV27, the J gene TRBJ2-7; 7 bases agree with TRBD2. The CDR3 runs 13 residues. V dropped 2 bases and J dropped 3; count of bases not matched to a gene: 1. Germline CDR1 MNHEY, CDR2 SMNVEV (reference sequence).